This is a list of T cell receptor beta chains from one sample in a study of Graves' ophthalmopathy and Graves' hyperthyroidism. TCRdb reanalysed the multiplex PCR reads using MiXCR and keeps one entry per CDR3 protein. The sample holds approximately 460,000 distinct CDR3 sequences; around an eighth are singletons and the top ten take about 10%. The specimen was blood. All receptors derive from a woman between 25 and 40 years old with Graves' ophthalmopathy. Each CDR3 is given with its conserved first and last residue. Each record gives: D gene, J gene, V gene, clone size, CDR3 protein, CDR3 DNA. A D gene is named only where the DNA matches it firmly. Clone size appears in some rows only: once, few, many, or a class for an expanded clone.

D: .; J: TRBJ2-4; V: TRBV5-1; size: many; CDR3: CASSLGLDSAKNIQYF; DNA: TGCGCCAGCAGCTTGGGACTGGACTCAGCCAAAAACATTCAGTACTTC
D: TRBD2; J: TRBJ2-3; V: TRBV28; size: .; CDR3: CASSFLAGGGDTQYF; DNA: TGTGCCAGCAGTTTTCTAGCGGGAGGGGGAGATACGCAGTATTTT
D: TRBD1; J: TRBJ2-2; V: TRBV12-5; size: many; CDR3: CASGFPDTGGTDTGELFF; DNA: TGTGCTAGTGGTTTCCCCGATACAGGGGGAACGGACACCGGGGAGCTGTTTTTT
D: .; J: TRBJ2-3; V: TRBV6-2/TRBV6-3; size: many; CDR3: CASSYSWLLERTDTQYF; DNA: TGTGCCAGCAGTTACTCGTGGCTACTCGAACGCACAGATACGCAGTATTTT
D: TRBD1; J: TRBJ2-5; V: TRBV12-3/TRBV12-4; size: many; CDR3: CASSLAPGQQETQYF; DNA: TGTGCCAGCAGTTTGGCCCCGGGACAGCAAGAGACCCAGTACTTC
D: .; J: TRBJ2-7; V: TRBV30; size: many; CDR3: CAWSGGGPSSYEQYF; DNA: TGTGCCTGGAGTGGGGGGGGGCCGAGCTCCTACGAGCAGTACTTC
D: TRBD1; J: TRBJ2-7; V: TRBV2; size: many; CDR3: CASTAINSRTGRGEQYF; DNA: TGTGCCAGCACCGCAATTAATTCCCGGACAGGGCGCGGGGAGCAGTACTTC
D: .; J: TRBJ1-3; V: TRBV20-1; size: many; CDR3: CSARGPGGWGNTIYF; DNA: TGCAGTGCTAGAGGCCCGGGGGGGTGGGGAAACACCATATATTTT
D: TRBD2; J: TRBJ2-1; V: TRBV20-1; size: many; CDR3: CSARDGTIEQFF; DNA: TGCAGTGCTAGAGATGGGACTATCGAGCAGTTCTTC
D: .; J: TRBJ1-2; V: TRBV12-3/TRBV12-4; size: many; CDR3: CASSDPWDRVITRYTF; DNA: TGTGCCAGCAGTGACCCGTGGGACCGGGTTATCACTCGCTACACCTTC
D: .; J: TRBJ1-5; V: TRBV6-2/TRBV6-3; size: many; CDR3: CASRQREIGGNQPQHF; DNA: TGTGCCAGCAGGCAAAGGGAAATTGGAGGCAATCAGCCCCAGCATTTT
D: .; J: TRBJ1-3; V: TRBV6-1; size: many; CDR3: CANFGVVSGNTIYF; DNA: TGTGCCAACTTTGGGGTTGTCTCTGGAAACACCATATATTTT
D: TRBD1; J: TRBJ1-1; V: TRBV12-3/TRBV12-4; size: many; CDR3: CASTGDRGFWVNTEAFF; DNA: TGTGCCAGCACCGGGGACAGGGGGTTCTGGGTGAACACTGAAGCTTTCTTT
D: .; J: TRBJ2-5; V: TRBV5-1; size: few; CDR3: CATSASPQETQYF; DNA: TGCGCCACCTCAGCTTCCCCCCAAGAGACCCAGTACTTC
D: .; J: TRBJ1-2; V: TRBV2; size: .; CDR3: CASREGQANSYGYTF; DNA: TGTGCCAGCAGGGAGGGACAAGCTAATAGCTATGGCTACACCTTC
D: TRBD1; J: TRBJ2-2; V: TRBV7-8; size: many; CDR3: CASSPGRTGIWTGELFF; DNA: TGTGCCAGCAGCCCCGGCAGGACAGGGATCTGGACCGGGGAGCTGTTTTTT
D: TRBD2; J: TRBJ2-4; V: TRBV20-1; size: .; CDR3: CSARVGGSSASINIQYF; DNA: TGCAGTGCTAGAGTGGGGGGGTCGAGCGCGTCCATAAACATTCAGTACTTC
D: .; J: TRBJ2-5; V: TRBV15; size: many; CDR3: CATSREGPGTQYF; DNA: TGTGCCACCAGCAGAGAAGGGCCGGGGACCCAGTACTTC
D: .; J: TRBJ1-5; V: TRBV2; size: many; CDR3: CASSVDAWGNQPQHF; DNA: TGTGCCAGCAGTGTGGATGCCTGGGGCAATCAGCCCCAGCATTTT
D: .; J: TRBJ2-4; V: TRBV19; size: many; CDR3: CASSKGRLVAKNIQYF; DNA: TGTGCCAGTAGTAAAGGACGGCTGGTAGCCAAAAACATTCAGTACTTC
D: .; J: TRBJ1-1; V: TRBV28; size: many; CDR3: CASSLREGLNTEAFF; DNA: TGTGCCAGCAGTTTAAGAGAGGGATTGAACACTGAAGCTTTCTTT
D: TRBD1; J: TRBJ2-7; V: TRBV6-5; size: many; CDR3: CASSTGTGGGSYEQYF; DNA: TGTGCCAGCAGTACCGGGACAGGGGGCGGCTCCTACGAGCAGTACTTC
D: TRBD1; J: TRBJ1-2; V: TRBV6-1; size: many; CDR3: CASSGQGLNYGYTF; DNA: TGTGCCAGCAGCGGACAGGGCCTTAACTATGGCTACACCTTC
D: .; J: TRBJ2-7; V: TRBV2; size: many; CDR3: CASRVYYEQYF; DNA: TGTGCCAGCAGAGTGTACTACGAGCAGTACTTC
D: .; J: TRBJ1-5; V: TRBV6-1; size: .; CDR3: CASSEANGQLDNSNQPQHF; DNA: TGTGCCAGCAGTGAAGCTAACGGACAGCTAGATAATAGCAATCAGCCCCAGCATTTT
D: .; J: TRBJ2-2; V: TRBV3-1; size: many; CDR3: CASSQEYRGHINTGELFF; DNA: TGTGCCAGCAGCCAAGAATATAGGGGACACATAAACACCGGGGAGCTGTTTTTT
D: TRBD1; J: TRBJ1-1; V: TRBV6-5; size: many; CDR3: CASSYGGQGEAFF; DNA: TGTGCCAGCAGTTACGGGGGACAGGGTGAAGCTTTCTTT
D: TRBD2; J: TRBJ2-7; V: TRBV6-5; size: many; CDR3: CASSYWASGRPYEQYF; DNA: TGTGCCAGCAGTTACTGGGCTAGCGGGAGACCCTACGAGCAGTACTTC
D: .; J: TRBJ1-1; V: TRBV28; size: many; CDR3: CASSLAQGPNTEAFF; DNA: TGTGCCAGCAGTTTGGCGCAGGGTCCGAACACTGAAGCTTTCTTT
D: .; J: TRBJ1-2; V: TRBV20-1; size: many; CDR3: CSASDPPPPATVGYTF; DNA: TGCAGTGCTAGTGATCCCCCCCCCCCTGCGACAGTGGGCTACACCTTC
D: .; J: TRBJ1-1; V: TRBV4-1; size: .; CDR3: CASSQDHGAVEAFF; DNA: TGCGCCAGCAGCCAAGATCACGGGGCGGTTGAAGCTTTCTTT
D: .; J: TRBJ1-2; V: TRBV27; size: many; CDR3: CASSLRRGDHGYTF; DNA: TGTGCCAGCAGTTTACGGCGGGGGGACCATGGCTACACCTTC
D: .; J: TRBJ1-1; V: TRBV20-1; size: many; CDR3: CSATRAGRNTEAFF; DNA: TGCAGTGCCACCCGGGCAGGAAGGAACACTGAAGCTTTCTTT
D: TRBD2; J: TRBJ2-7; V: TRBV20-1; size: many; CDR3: CSAPREGSYEQYF; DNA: TGCAGTGCTCCCCGGGAGGGGTCCTACGAGCAGTACTTC
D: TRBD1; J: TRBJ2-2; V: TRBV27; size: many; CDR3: CASSIRTGGTGELFF; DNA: TGTGCCAGCAGTATCCGGACAGGGGGAACCGGGGAGCTGTTTTTT
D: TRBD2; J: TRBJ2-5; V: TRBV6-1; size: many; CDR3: CASRAGDQETQYF; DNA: TGTGCCAGCAGAGCGGGGGACCAAGAGACCCAGTACTTC
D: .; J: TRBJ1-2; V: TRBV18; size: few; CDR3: CASSPPGQGNGYTF; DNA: TGTGCCAGCTCACCACCGGGGCAGGGCAATGGCTACACCTTC
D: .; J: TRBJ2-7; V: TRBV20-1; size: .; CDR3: CGASLPSSYYEQYF; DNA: TGCGGTGCTAGTCTCCCATCTTCCTACTACGAGCAGTACTTC
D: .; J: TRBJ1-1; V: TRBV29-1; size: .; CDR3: CSVEGGKQGGTEAFF; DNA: TGCAGCGTTGAAGGGGGTAAACAGGGAGGAACTGAAGCTTTCTTT
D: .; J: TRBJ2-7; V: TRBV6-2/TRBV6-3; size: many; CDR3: CASSSGLALLQYF; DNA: TGTGCCAGCAGTTCCGGTCTAGCGTTGTTGCAGTACTTC
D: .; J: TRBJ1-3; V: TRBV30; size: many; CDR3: CAWSYSGNLGNTIYF; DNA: TGTGCCTGGAGCTATTCAGGGAATTTGGGAAACACCATATATTTT
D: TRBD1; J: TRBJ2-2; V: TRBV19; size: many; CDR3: CASRQGRGTGELFF; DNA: TGTGCCAGCAGACAGGGGCGGGGCACCGGGGAGCTGTTTTTT
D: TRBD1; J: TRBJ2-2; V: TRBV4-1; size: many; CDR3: CASSQAGGWTGELFF; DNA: TGCGCCAGCAGCCAAGCAGGGGGTTGGACCGGGGAGCTGTTTTTT
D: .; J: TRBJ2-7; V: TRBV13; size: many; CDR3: CASSLRGRTYEQYF; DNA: TGTGCCAGCAGCTTAAGGGGCAGAACCTACGAGCAGTACTTC
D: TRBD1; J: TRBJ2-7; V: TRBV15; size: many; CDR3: CATSRDGQGNSYEQYF; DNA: TGTGCCACCAGCAGGGATGGACAGGGTAACTCCTACGAGCAGTACTTC
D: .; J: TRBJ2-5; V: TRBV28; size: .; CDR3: CASSLTHQETQYF; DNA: TGTGCCAGCAGTCTGACACATCAAGAGACCCAGTACTTC
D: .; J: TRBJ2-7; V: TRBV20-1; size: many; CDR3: CSATGPAEHYEQYF; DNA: TGCAGTGCTACGGGTCCAGCGGAACACTACGAGCAGTACTTC
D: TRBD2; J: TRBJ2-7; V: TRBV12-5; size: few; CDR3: CASGHGGGEQYF; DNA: TGTGCTAGTGGGCACGGGGGGGGCGAGCAGTACTTC
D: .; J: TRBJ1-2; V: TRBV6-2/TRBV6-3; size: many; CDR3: CASSKRAGEGPLDYGYTF; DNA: TGTGCCAGCAGCAAACGTGCGGGCGAGGGACCCTTGGACTATGGCTACACCTTC
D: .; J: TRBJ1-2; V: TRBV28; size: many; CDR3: CASSNPGTKKPNYGYTF; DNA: TGTGCCAGCAGTAATCCCGGGACGAAGAAGCCTAACTATGGCTACACCTTC
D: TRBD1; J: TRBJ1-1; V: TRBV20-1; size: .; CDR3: CSANRGAWAEAFF; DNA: TGCAGTGCTAACAGGGGGGCCTGGGCTGAAGCTTTCTTT
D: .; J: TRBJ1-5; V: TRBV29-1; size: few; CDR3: CSVGDLSNQPQHF; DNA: TGCAGCGTGGGGGATCTTAGCAATCAGCCCCAGCATTTT
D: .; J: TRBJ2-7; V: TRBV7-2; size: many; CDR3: CASSQGGRPLYEQYF; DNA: TGTGCCAGCAGCCAGGGGGGGCGTCCATTATACGAGCAGTACTTC
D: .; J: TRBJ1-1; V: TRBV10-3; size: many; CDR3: CAISEFNQRTEAFF; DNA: TGTGCCATCAGTGAGTTTAATCAGAGGACTGAAGCTTTCTTT
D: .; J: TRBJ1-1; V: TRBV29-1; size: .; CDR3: CSVASGAGTEAFF; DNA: TGCAGCGTTGCGTCTGGGGCTGGAACTGAAGCTTTCTTT